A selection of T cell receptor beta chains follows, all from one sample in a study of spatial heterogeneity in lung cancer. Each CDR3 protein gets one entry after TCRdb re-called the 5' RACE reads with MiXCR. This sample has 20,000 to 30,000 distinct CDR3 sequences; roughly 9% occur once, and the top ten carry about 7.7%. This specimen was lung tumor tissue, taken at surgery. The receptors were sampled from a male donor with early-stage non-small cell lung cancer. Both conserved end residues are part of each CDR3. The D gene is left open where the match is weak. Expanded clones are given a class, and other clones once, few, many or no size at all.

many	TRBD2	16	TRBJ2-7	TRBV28	CASSSLGGGNSYEQYF	TGTGCCAGCAGTTCCTTAGGCGGGGGGAATTCCTACGAGCAGTACTTC
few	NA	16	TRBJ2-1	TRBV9	CASSVSGQINYNEQFF	TGTGCCAGCAGCGTATCTGGACAGATAAACTACAATGAGCAGTTCTTC
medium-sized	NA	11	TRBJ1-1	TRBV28	CASSRGTEAFF	TGTGCCAGCAGTCGGGGAACTGAAGCTTTCTTT
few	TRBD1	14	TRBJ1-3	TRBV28	CASRSTGDGNTIYF	TGTGCCAGCAGGTCAACAGGGGATGGAAACACCATATATTTT
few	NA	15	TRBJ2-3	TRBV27	CASSRDSVGTDTQYF	TGTGCCAGCAGCCGGGACTCTGTGGGCACAGATACGCAGTATTTT
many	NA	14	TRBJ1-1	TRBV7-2	CASSAHTEGTEAFF	TGTGCCAGCAGCGCGCACACAGAAGGCACTGAAGCTTTCTTC
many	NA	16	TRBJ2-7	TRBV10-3	CAISEFRDLPLDEQYF	TGTGCCATCAGTGAGTTCCGGGACCTACCCCTCGACGAGCAGTACTTC
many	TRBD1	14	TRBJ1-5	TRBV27	CASGRTGEDQPQHF	TGTGCCAGCGGAAGGACAGGAGAGGATCAGCCCCAGCATTTT
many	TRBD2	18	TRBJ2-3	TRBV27	CASSTSREASGTTDTQYF	TGTGCCAGCAGTACCTCCAGGGAGGCTAGCGGGACCACAGATACGCAGTATTTT
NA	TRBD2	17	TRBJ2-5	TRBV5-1	CASSFTGTSGTQETQYF	TGCGCCAGCAGCTTCACCGGGACTAGCGGGACCCAAGAGACCCAGTACTTC
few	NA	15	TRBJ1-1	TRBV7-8	CASSLAGRANTEAFF	TGTGCCAGCAGCTTAGCGGGCAGGGCGAACACTGAAGCTTTCTTT
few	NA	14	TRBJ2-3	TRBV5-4	CASRTLGGTDTQYF	TGTGCCAGCAGGACCCTAGGGGGCACAGATACGCAGTATTTT
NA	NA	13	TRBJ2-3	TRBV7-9	CASIKGWTDTQYF	TGTGCCAGCATTAAGGGTTGGACAGATACGCAGTATTTT
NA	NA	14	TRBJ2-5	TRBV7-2	CASSSGPTVKTQYF	TGTGCCAGCAGCTCGGGACCGACGGTGAAGACCCAGTACTTC
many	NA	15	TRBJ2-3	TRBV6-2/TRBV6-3	CASSYSAFNSDTQYF	TGTGCCAGCAGTTACTCCGCCTTCAACTCAGATACGCAGTATTTT
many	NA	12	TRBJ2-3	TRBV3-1	CASSRYTDTQYF	TGTGCCAGCAGCCGATACACAGATACGCAGTATTTT
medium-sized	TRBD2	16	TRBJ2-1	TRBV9	CASSVRLAGGQNEQFF	TGTGCCAGCAGCGTGAGACTAGCGGGGGGGCAAAATGAGCAGTTCTTC
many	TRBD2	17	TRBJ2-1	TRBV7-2	CASSPPWGSGRPTEQFF	TGTGCCAGCAGCCCACCCTGGGGTAGCGGGAGACCCACTGAGCAGTTCTTC
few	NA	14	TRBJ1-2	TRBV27	CASSYEGERNGYTF	TGTGCCAGCAGTTATGAGGGGGAAAGGAACGGCTACACCTTC
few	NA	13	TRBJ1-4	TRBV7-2	CASSLARDEKLFF	TGTGCCAGCAGCTTAGCCCGGGATGAAAAACTGTTTTTT
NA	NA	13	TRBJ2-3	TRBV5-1	CASRVRVDDTQYF	TGCGCCAGCAGGGTACGAGTGGACGATACGCAGTATTTT
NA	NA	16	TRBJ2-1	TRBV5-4	CASSAAWDTAYNEQFF	TGTGCCAGCAGCGCGGCCTGGGACACAGCCTACAATGAGCAGTTCTTC
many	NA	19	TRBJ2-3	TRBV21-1	CASSVPRETSGRVTDTQYF	TGTGCCAGCAGCGTACCCCGGGAGACTAGCGGGAGGGTGACAGATACGCAGTATTTT
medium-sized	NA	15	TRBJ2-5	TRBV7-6	CASSLDAGQQETQYF	TGTGCCAGCAGCTTAGACGCGGGACAGCAAGAGACCCAGTACTTC
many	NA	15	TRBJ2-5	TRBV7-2	CASSLGNRARETQYF	TGTGCCAGCAGCCTCGGCAACAGGGCAAGAGAGACCCAGTACTTC
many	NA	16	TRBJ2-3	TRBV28	CASRPPLGRSTDTQYF	TGTGCCAGCAGGCCTCCCCTGGGCAGGTCCACAGATACGCAGTATTTT
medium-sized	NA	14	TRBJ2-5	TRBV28	CASSRGLGRETQYF	TGTGCCAGCAGTCGTGGACTCGGTAGAGAGACCCAGTACTTC
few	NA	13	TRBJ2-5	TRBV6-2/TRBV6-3	CASGDGRSETQYF	TGTGCCAGCGGGGACGGGAGATCAGAGACCCAGTACTTC
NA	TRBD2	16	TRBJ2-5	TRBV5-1	CASRPGLAGAKETQYF	TGCGCCAGCAGACCGGGACTAGCGGGGGCTAAAGAGACCCAGTACTTC
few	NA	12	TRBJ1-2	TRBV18	CASSLGLRGYTF	TGTGCCAGCTCACTAGGACTAAGGGGCTACACCTTC
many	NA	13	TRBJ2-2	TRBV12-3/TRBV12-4	CASRLVRTGELFF	TGTGCCAGCCGACTAGTTCGGACCGGGGAGCTGTTTTTT
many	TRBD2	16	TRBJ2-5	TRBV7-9	CASSSPTGLAEETQYF	TGTGCCAGCAGCTCCCCAACGGGACTAGCGGAAGAGACCCAGTACTTC
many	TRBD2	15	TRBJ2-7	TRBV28	CASSSGTSGDYEQYF	TGTGCCAGCAGTTCCGGGACTAGCGGGGACTACGAGCAGTACTTC
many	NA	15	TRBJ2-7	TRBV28	CASSLPDGADYEQYF	TGTGCCAGCAGTTTGCCCGATGGGGCTGACTACGAGCAGTACTTC
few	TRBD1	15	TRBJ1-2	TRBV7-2	CASRKQGASNYGYTF	TGTGCCAGCAGAAAACAGGGGGCAAGTAACTATGGCTACACCTTC
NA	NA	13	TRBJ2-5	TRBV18	CASSPSERETQYF	TGTGCCAGCTCACCCAGCGAACGAGAGACCCAGTACTTC
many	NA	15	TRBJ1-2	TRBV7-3	CASSPGPGGVYGYTF	TGTGCCAGCAGCCCAGGACCGGGAGGGGTTTACGGCTACACCTTC
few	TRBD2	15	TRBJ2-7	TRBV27	CASSRLAGDSYEQYF	TGTGCCAGCAGCAGACTAGCGGGAGACTCCTACGAGCAGTACTTC
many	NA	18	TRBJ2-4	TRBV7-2	CASSLAGTGGGAKNIQYF	TGTGCCAGCAGCTTAGCGGGGACGGGGGGCGGAGCCAAAAACATTCAGTACTTC
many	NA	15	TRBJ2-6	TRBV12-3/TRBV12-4	CASRPQASGANVLTF	TGTGCCAGCAGACCTCAGGCCTCTGGGGCCAACGTCCTGACTTTC
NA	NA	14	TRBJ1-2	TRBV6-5	CASSWAQNNYGYTF	TGTGCCAGCAGTTGGGCCCAGAATAACTATGGCTACACCTTC
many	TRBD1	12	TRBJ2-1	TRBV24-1	CATRQGDNEQFF	TGTGCCACCAGACAGGGGGACAATGAGCAGTTCTTC